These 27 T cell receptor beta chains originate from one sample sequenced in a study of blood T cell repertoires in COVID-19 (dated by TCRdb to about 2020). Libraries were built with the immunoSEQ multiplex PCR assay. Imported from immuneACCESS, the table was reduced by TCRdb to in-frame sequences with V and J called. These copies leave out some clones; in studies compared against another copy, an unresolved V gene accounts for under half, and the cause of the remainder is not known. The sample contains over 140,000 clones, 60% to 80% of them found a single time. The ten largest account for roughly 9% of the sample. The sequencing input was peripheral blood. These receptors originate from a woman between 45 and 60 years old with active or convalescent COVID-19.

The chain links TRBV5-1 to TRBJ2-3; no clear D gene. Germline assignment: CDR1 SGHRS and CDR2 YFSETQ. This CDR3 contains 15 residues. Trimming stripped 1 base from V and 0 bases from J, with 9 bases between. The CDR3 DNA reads TGCGCCAGCAGCTTGCATGAGCCTAGCACAGATACGCAGTATTTT. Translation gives CASSLHEPSTDTQYF.

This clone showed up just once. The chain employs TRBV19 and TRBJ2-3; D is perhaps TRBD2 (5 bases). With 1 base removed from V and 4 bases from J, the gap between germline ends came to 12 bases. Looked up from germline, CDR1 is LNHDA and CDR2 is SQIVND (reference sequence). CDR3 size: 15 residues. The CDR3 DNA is TGTGCCAGTAGTATAGTCGACACCGGGGCAGATACGCAGTATTTT. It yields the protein CASSIVDTGADTQYF.

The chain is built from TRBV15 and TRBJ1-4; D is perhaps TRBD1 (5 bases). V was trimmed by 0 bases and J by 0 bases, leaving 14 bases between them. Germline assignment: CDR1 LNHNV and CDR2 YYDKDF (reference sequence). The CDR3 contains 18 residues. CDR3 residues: CATSRDIQKGTTNEKLFF. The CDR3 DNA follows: TGTGCCACCAGCAGAGATATTCAAAAGGGGACAACTAATGAAAAACTGTTTTTT.

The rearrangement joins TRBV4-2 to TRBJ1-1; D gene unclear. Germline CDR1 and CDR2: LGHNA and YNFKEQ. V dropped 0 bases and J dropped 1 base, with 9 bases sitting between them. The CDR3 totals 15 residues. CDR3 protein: CASSQETGRNTEAFF. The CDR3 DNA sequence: TGTGCCAGCAGCCAAGAGACTGGCCGGAACACTGAAGCTTTCTTT.

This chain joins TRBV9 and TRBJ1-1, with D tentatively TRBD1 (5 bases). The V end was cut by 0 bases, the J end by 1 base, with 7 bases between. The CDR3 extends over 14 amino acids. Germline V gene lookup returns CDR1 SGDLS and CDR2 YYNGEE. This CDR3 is CASSVAGSNTEAFF. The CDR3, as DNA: TGTGCCAGCAGCGTAGCAGGGTCGAACACTGAAGCTTTCTTT. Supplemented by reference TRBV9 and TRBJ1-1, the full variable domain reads DSGVTQTPKHLITATGQRVTLRCSPRSGDLSVYWYQQSLDQGLQFLIQYYNGEERAKGNILERFSAQQFPDLHSELNLSSLELGDSALYFCASSVAGSNTEAFFGQGTRLTVV.

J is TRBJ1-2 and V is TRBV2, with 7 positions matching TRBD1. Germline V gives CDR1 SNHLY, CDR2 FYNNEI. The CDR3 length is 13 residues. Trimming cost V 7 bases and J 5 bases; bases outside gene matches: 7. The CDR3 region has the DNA TGTGCCAGCACTCAGGGGGGTTCGTATGGCTACACCTTC. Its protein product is CASTQGGSYGYTF.

The CDR3: CASSPRDRGPLSYGYTF. CDR3 nucleotide sequence: TGTGCCAGCAGCCCGCGGGACAGGGGGCCCCTCAGCTATGGCTACACCTTC. The chain recombines TRBV9 with TRBJ1-2; 12 bases map to TRBD1. The CDR3 runs to 17 residues. Trimming removed 4 bases from V and 4 bases from J; junction bases left unmatched: 11. CDR1 and CDR2 from the germline V gene are SGDLS and YYNGEE.

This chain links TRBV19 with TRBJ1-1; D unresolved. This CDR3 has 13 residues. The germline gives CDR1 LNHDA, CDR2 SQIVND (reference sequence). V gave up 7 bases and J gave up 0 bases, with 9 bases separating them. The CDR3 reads CASISELNTEAFF. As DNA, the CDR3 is TGTGCCAGTATCTCGGAGTTGAACACTGAAGCTTTCTTT.

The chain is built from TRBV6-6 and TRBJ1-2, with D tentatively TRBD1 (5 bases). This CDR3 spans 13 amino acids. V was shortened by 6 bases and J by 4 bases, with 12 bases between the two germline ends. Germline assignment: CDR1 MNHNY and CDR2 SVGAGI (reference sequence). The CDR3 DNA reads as TGTGCCAGCAGGGTAGACAGCCCCTATGGCTACACCTTC. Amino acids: CASRVDSPYGYTF.

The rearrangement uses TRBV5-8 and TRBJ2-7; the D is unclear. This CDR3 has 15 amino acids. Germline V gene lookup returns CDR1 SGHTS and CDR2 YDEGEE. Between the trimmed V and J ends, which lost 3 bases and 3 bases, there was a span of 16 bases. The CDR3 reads CASSYKTRSSYEQYF. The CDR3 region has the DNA TGTGCCAGCAGCTACAAGACACGGTCCAGCTACGAGCAGTACTTC. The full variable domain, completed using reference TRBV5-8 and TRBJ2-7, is EAGVTQSPTHLIKTRGQQATLRCSPISGHTSVYWYQQALGLGLQFLLWYDEGEERNRGNFPPRFSGRQFPNYSSELNVNALELEDSALYLCASSYKTRSSYEQYFGPGTRLTVT.

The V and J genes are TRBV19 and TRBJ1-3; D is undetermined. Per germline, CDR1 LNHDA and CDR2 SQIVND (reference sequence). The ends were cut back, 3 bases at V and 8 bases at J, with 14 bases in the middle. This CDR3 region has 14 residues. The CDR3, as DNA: TGTGCCAGTAGTATCGGGAACCCCTTTGACACCATATATTTT. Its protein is CASSIGNPFDTIYF.

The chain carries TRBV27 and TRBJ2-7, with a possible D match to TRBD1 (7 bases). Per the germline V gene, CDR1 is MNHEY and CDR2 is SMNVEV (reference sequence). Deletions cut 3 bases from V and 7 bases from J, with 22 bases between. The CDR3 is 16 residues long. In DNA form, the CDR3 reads TGTGCCAGCAGTTTGGCGGGGAACACAGGGGAGCGGGAGCAGTACTTC. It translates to CASSLAGNTGEREQYF.

The CDR3 loop reads CASTSVGGTEAFF. CDR3 DNA: TGCGCCAGCACCTCAGTGGGGGGGACTGAAGCTTTCTTT. This chain links TRBV5-1 with TRBJ1-1; a weak D match, TRBD1 (5 bases). The CDR3 is 13 amino acids. Germline CDR1 SGHRS, CDR2 YFSETQ. Deletions cut 6 bases from V and 5 bases from J, with 14 bases between.

CDR3: CASSQLGTSGTGELFF. In DNA, the CDR3 is TGTGCCAGCAGCCAACTCGGGACTAGCGGCACCGGGGAGCTGTTTTTT. The genes are TRBV4-2 and TRBJ2-2; TRBD2 matches at 11 bases. Trimming took 2 bases from V and 4 from J; bases not matched to a gene: 3. The CDR3 is 16 residues long. The germline V gene has CDR1 LGHNA and CDR2 YNFKEQ.

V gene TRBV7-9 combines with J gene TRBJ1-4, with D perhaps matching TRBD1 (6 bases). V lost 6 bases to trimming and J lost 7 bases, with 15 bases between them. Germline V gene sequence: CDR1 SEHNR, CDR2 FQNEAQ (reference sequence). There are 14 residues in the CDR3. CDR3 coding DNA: TGTGCCAGCAGTACTACAGGGATCGGTGAAAAACTGTTTTTT. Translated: CASSTTGIGEKLFF.

CDR3 sequence (DNA): TGTGCCAGCAGCTCGAGCGGGGGGGCCGAAGAGACCCAGTACTTC. It specifies CASSSSGGAEETQYF. The J gene is TRBJ2-5, the V gene TRBV4-2; 10 bases align to TRBD2. The CDR3 runs to 15 residues. V shed 5 bases and J 3 bases; nucleotides not matched to a gene: 6. Germline CDR1 LGHNA, CDR2 YNFKEQ.

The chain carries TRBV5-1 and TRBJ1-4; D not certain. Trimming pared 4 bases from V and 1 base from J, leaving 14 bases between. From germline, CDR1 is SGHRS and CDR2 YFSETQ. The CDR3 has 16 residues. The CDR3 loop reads CASSDGSLGTNEKLFF. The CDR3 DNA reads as TGCGCCAGCAGCGACGGGTCTCTGGGAACTAATGAAAAACTGTTTTTT. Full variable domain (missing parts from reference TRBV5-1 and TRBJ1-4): KAGVTQTPRYLIKTRGQQVTLSCSPISGHRSVSWYQQTPGQGLQFLFEYFSETQRNKGNFPGRFSGRQFSNSRSEMNVSTLELGDSALYLCASSDGSLGTNEKLFFGSGTQLSVL.

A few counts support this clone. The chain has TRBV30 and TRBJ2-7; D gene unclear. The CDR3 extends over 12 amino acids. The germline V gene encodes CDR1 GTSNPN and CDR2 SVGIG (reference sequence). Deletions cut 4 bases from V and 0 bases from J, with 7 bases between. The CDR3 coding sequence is TGTGCCTGGAAAGTCAGCTCCTACGAGCAGTACTTC. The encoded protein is CAWKVSSYEQYF.

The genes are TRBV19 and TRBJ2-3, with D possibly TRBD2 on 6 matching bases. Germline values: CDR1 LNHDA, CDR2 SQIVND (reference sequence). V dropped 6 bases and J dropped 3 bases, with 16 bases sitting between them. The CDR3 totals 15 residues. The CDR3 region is CASSQGRAGTDTQYF. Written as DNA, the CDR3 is TGTGCCAGTAGCCAGGGCAGGGCGGGGACAGATACGCAGTATTTT.

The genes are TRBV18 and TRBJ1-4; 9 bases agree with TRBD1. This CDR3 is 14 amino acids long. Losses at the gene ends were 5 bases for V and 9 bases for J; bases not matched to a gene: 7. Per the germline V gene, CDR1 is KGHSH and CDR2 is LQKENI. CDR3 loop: CASSESGTGKKLFF. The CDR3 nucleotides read TGTGCCAGCTCAGAAAGTGGGACAGGGAAAAAACTGTTTTTT. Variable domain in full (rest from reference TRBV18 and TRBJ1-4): NAGVMQNPRHLVRRRGQEARLRCSPMKGHSHVYWYRQLPEEGLKFMVYLQKENIIDESGMPKERFSAEFPKEGPSILRIQQVVRGDSAAYFCASSESGTGKKLFFGSGTQLSVL.

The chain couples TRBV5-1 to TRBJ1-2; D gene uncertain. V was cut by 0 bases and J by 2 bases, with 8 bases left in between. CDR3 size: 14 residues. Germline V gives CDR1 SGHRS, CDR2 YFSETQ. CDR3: CASSLEQENYGYTF. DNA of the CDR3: TGCGCCAGCAGCTTGGAGCAGGAAAACTATGGCTACACCTTC.

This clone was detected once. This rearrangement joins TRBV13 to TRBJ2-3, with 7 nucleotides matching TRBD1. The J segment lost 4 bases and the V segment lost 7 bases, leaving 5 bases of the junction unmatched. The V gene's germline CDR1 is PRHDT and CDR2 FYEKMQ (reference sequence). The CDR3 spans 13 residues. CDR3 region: CASNRGRADTQYF. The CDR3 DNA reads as TGTGCCAGCAACAGGGGACGGGCAGATACGCAGTATTTT.

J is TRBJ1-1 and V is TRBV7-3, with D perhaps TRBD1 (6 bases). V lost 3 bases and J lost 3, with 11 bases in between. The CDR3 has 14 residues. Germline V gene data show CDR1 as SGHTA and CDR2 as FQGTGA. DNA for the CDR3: TGTGCCAGCAGCTTCAGTCCAGGGGACACTGAAGCTTTCTTT. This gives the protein CASSFSPGDTEAFF.

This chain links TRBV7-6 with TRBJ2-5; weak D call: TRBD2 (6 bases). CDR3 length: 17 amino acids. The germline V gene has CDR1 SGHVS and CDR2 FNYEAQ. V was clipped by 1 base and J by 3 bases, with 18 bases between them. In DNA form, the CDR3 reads TGTGCCAGCAGCTTAGACGCCGGGACTCTAGGAGAAGAGACCCAGTACTTC. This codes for CASSLDAGTLGEETQYF.

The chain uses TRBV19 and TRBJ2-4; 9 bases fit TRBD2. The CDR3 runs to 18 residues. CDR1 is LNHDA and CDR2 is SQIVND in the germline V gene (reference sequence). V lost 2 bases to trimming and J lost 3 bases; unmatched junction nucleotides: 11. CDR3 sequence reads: CASSIRLGASGVKNIQYF. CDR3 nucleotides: TGTGCCAGTAGTATACGACTCGGGGCTAGCGGGGTCAAAAACATTCAGTACTTC.

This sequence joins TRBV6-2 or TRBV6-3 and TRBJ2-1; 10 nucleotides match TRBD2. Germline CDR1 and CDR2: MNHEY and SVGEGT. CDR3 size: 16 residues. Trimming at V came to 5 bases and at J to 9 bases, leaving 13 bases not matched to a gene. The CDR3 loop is CASSHVQLAGMGEQFF. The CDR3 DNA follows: TGTGCCAGCAGTCATGTCCAACTAGCGGGAATGGGTGAGCAGTTCTTC.

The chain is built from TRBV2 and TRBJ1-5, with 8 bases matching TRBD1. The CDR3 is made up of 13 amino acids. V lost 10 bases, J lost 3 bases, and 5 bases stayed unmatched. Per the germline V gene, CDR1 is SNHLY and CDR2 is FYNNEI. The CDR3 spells CATMDRANQPQHF. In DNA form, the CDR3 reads TGTGCCACCATGGACAGGGCCAATCAGCCCCAGCATTTT.